This T cell receptor beta chain is from a study of T cell responses to AZD1222 COVID-19 vaccine. Study outcomes and limitations: Researchers took repertoire samples only after the peak T cell response had come.

CDR1 and CDR2 from the germline V gene are MNHEY and SVGEGT. There are 12 residues in the CDR3. The V and J ends lost 6 bases and 5 bases respectively, with 10 bases between them. Data came from immunoSEQ multiplex PCR; TCRdb stores just in-frame clones and leaves some out. The data contain roughly 120,000 clones, 88% of them singletons. As to this clone: Antigen: not known.

V gene TRBV6-2 or TRBV6-3 combines with J gene TRBJ2-5; tentative D call: TRBD2 (6 bases). This TCR derives from an adult who received the AZD1222 COVID-19 vaccine. The source was peripheral blood, collected 28 days after the second AZD1222 dose. CDR3 amino acids: CASSWGVETQYF. CDR3 coding DNA: TGTGCCAGCAGCTGGGGGGTGGAGACCCAGTACTTC.